These 2 T cell receptor beta chains were sequenced from one sample in a study of CD8+CD57+ T cells in acquired aplastic anemia. Using genomic DNA as the template, TCR beta VDJ and CDR3 profiling was carried out. MiXCR, run by TCRdb on the reads, gives a single entry per CDR3 protein. The profile shows 270,000 or so distinct CDR3 sequences, around 82% of them singletons. Patients chosen for sequencing had CD8+CD57+ cells that had expanded, as shown by flow cytometry. The sample comprised sorted CD4+, CD8+, or CD8+CD57+ T cells (not recorded which) from PBMCs. These receptors came from a human donor with aplastic anemia.

This clonotype appeared a few times. The CDR3 loop is CASSLAGGHATQYFF. The CDR3 DNA is TGTGCCAGCAGCTTAGCGGGAGGTCACGCTACGCAGTATTTTTTT. The gene calls are TRBV7-8 and TRBJ2-2, with TRBD2 as a possible D gene (6 bases). The V gene lost 0 bases and the J gene lost 17 bases, with 22 bases spanning the gap. The germline gives CDR1 SGHVS, CDR2 FQNEAQ. The CDR3 spans 15 residues.

In DNA, the CDR3 is TGTGCCAGCAGCTTTGCGGGAGGCCGCGATAGGCAGGATCAGTTCTTC. It is translated as CASSFAGGRDRQDQFF. The chain is built from TRBV7-8 and TRBJ2-1; 8 bases fit TRBD2. This CDR3 comprises 16 residues. Trimming cost V 3 bases and J 13 bases; bases outside gene matches: 17. Germline V gene lookup returns CDR1 SGHVS and CDR2 FQNEAQ.